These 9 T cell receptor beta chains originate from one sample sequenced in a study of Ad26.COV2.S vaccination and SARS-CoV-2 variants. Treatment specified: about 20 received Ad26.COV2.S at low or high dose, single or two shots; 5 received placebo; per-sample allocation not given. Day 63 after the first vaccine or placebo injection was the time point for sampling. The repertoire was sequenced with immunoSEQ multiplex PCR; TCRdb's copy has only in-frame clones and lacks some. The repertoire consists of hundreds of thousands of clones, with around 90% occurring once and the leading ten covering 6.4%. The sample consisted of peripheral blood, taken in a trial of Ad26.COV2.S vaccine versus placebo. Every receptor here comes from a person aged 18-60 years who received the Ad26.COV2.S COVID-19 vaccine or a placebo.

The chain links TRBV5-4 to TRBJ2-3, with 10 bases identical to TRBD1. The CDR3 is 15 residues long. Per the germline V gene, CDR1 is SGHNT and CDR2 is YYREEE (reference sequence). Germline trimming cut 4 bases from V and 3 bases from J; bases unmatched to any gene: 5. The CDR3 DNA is TGTGCCAGCAGCCCGTGGGACAGGGGAACAGATACGCAGTATTTT. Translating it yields CASSPWDRGTDTQYF.

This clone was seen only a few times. CDR3: CASSPSRTGAYQPQHF. As DNA, the CDR3 is TGTGCCAGCAGCCCCTCCCGGACAGGGGCTTATCAGCCCCAGCATTTT. The rearrangement links TRBV5-5 to TRBJ1-5; TRBD1 matches at 9 bases. The CDR3 is made up of 16 amino acids. With 4 bases clipped from V and 5 bases from J, the junction kept 10 bases outside the gene matches. Germline V gives CDR1 SGHKS, CDR2 YYEKEE (reference sequence).

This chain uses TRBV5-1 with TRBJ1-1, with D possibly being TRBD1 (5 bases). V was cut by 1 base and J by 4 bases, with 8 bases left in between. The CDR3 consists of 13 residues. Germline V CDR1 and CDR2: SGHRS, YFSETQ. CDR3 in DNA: TGCGCCAGCAGCTTGATGGGGGGCACTGAAGCTTTCTTT. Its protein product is CASSLMGGTEAFF.

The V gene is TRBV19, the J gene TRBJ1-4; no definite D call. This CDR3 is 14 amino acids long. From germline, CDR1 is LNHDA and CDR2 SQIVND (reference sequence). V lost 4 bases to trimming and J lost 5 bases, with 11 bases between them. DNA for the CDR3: TGTGCCAGTAGTAATCGCCTCCGCAATGAAAAACTGTTTTTT. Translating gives CASSNRLRNEKLFF.

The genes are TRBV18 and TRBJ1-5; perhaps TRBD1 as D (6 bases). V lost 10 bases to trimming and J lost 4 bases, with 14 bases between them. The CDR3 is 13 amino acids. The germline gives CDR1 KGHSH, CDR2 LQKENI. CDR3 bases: TGTGCCACCGTCGACAGGCAAAATCAGCCCCAGCATTTT. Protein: CATVDRQNQPQHF.

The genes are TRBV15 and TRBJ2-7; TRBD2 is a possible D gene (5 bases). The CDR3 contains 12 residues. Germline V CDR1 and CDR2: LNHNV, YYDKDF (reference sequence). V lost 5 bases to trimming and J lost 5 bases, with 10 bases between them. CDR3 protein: CATSPTGNEQYF. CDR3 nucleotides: TGTGCCACCAGCCCCACCGGGAACGAGCAGTACTTC.

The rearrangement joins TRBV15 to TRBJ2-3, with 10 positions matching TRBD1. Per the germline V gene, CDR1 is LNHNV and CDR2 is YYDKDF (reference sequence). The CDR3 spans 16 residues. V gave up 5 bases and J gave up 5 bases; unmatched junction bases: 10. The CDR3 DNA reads TGTGCCACCAGCGGGACACCGGGACAGGGGAAAGATACGCAGTATTTT. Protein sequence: CATSGTPGQGKDTQYF.

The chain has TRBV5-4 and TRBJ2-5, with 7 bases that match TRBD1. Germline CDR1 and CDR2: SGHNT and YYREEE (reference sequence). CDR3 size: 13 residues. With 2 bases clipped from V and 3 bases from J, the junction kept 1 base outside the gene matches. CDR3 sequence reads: CASSFTGEETQYF. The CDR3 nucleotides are TGTGCCAGCAGCTTTACAGGGGAAGAGACCCAGTACTTC.

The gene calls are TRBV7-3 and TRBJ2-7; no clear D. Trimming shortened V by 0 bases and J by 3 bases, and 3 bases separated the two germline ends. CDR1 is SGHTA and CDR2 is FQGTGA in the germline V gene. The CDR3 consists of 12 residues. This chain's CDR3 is CASSLTLYEQYF. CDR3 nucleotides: TGTGCCAGCAGCTTAACGCTCTACGAGCAGTACTTC.